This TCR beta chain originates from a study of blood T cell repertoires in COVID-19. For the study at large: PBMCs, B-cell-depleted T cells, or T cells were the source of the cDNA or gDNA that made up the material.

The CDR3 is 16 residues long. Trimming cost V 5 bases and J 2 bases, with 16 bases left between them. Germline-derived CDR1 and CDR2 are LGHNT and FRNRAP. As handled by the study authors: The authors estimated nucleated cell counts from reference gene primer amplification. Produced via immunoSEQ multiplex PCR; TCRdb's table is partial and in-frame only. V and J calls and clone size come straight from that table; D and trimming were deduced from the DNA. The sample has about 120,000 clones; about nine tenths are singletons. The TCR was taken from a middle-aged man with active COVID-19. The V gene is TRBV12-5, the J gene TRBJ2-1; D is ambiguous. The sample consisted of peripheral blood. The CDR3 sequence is CASGRSVVDTYNEQFF. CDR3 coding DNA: TGTGCTAGTGGTCGGTCCGTAGTTGACACCTACAATGAGCAGTTCTTC. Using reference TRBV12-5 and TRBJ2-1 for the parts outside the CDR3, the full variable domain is DARVTQTPRHKVTEMGQEVTMRCQPILGHNTVFWYRQTMMQGLELLAYFRNRAPLDDSGMPKDRFSAEMPDATLATLKIQPSEPRDSAVYFCASGRSVVDTYNEQFFGPGTRLTVL.